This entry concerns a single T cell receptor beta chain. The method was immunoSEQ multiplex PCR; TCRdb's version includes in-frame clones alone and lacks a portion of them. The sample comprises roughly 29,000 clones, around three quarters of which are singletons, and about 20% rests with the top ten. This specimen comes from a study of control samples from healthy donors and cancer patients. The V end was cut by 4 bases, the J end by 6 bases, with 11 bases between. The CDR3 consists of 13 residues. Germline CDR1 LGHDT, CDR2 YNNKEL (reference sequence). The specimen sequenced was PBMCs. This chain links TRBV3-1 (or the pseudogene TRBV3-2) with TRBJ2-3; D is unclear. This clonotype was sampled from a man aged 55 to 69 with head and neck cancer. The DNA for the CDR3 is TGTGCCAGCAGCCCCTGCTCGGTGGATACGCAGTATTTT. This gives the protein CASSPCSVDTQYF.